This T cell receptor (beta chain) was observed in a study of beta chain features in type 1 diabetes. Study-wide background: Healthy donors and patients had similar age, gender and cell yields.

It was via CD45RO/CCR7/CD25/CD127/CD95/CD27 that CD4+ naive, central memory, regulatory and stem cell-like memory cells were sorted. This clone has only a few counts. The antigen is unknown. Isolated RNA was reverse transcribed in full, so expressed TCRB transcripts were sequenced. Libraries were prepared by immunoSEQ multiplex PCR; TCRdb keeps only in-frame clonotypes and omits some of them. The sample consists of under 350,000 clones, more than 13% of them appearing once. CDR1 is MNHEY and CDR2 is SMNVEV in the germline V gene (reference sequence). Trimming took off 5 bases at V and 5 bases at J, with 9 bases between the two ends. This CDR3 has 13 residues. Findings of the study overall: Within patients, naive, central memory and Treg TCRB repertoires seemed more similar than within healthy donors. In these data, an HLA type influence on TCRB rearrangement remained unresolved. Moderate yet significant TCRB CDR3 shortening was seen in Type 1 diabetes patients in all four CD4+ subsets.

The V and J genes are TRBV27 and TRBJ2-2; tentatively, D is TRBD1 (6 bases). The receptor was isolated from a man younger than 45 with type 1 diabetes. Sequencing was carried out using naive CD4+ T cells from blood. The CDR3 region has the DNA TGTGCCAGCAGTCCAACAGGGACCGGGGAGCTGTTTTTT. Encoded protein: CASSPTGTGELFF.